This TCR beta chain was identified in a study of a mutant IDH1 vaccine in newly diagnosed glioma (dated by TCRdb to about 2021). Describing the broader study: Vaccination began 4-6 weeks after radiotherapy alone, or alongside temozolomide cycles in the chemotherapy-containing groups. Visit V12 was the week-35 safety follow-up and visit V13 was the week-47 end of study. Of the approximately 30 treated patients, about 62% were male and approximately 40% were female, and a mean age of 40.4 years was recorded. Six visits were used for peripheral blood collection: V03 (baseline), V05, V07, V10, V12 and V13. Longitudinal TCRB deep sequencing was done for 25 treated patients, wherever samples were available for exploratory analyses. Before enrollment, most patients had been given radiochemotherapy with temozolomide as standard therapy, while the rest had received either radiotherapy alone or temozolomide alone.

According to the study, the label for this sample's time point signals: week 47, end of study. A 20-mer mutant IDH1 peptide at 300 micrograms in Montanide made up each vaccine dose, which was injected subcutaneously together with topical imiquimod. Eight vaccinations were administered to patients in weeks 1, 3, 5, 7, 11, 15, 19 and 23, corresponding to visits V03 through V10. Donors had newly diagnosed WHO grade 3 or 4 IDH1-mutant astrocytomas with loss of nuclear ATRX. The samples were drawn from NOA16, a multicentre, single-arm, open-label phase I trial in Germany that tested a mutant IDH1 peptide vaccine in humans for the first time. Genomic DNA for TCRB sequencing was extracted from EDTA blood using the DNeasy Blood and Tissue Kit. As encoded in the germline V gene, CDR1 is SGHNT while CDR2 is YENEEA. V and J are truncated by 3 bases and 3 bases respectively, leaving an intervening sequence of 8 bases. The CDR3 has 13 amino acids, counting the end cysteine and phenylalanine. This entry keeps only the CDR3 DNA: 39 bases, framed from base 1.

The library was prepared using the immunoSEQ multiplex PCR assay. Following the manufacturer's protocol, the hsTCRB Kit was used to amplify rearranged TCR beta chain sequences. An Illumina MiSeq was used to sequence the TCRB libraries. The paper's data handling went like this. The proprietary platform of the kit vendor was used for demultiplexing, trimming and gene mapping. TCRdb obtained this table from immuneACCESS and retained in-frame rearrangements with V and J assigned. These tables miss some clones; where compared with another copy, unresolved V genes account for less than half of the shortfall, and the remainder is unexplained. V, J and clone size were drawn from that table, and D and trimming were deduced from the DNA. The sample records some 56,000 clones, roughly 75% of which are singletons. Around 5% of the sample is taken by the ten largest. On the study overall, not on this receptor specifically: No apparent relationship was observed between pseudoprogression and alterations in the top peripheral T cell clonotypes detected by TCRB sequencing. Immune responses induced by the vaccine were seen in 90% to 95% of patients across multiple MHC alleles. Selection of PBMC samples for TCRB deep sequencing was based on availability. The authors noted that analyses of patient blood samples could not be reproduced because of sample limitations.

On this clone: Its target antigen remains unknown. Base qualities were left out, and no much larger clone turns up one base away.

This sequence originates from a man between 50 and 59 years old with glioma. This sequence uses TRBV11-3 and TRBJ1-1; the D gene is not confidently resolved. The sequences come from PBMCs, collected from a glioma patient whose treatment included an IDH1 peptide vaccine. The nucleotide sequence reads TGTGCCAGCAGCTTTGCCGAGCACACTGAAGCTTTCTTT. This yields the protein CASSFAEHTEAFF.